These T cell receptor beta chains were read from a single sample in a study of PD-1 blockade in classical Hodgkin lymphoma. Profiled with immunoSEQ multiplex PCR; TCRdb holds only in-frame clones, not every one. The sample contains around 40,000 clones, approximately 70% of which appear only once. The sequences come from peripheral blood mononuclear cells (PBMCs), collected at baseline. Source of these receptors: a human donor with classical Hodgkin lymphoma. Each CDR3 is given with its conserved first and last residue. Each record gives: clone size, V gene, J gene, CDR3 protein. Clone size is given for some rows only: seen once, a few or many times, or a class if the clone is expanded.

clone size: once; V gene: TRBV2; J gene: TRBJ2-1; CDR3 protein: CASSDGSGNEQFF
clone size: once; V gene: TRBV6-4; J gene: TRBJ2-7; CDR3 protein: CASIGLAGPHQWF
clone size: few; V gene: TRBV7-9; J gene: TRBJ2-5; CDR3 protein: CASSRTTQETQYF
clone size: .; V gene: TRBV7-8; J gene: TRBJ2-7; CDR3 protein: CASSSESRGLSGEQYF
clone size: .; V gene: TRBV19; J gene: TRBJ2-1; CDR3 protein: CASSIGLVWGISSYNEQFF
clone size: once; V gene: TRBV9; J gene: TRBJ1-4; CDR3 protein: CASSEGQGVATNEKLFF
clone size: .; V gene: TRBV6-5; J gene: TRBJ1-6; CDR3 protein: CASSWEGNKNSPLHF
clone size: .; V gene: TRBV19; J gene: TRBJ2-2; CDR3 protein: CATRGDTGELFF
clone size: .; V gene: TRBV21-1; J gene: TRBJ2-3; CDR3 protein: CASKHPHNSGQTDTQYF
clone size: .; V gene: TRBV4-2; J gene: TRBJ2-1; CDR3 protein: CASSQQRLAGGEQFF
clone size: once; V gene: TRBV15; J gene: TRBJ2-7; CDR3 protein: CATSRDRGEQYF
clone size: .; V gene: TRBV5-1; J gene: TRBJ2-1; CDR3 protein: CASSLLWTGSSSYNEQFF
clone size: .; V gene: TRBV5-8; J gene: TRBJ2-7; CDR3 protein: CASSLAGVVYGEQYF
clone size: .; V gene: TRBV9; J gene: TRBJ1-3; CDR3 protein: CASSVAPVGQGGSGNTIYF
clone size: .; V gene: TRBV7-8; J gene: TRBJ2-3; CDR3 protein: CASSLAGQGRDTQYF
clone size: .; V gene: TRBV30; J gene: TRBJ2-5; CDR3 protein: CAWSGTGEETQYF
clone size: .; V gene: TRBV2; J gene: TRBJ2-7; CDR3 protein: CASTGDLGYEQYF
clone size: .; V gene: TRBV6-1; J gene: TRBJ2-7; CDR3 protein: CASSPHDGDYYEQYF
clone size: .; V gene: TRBV13; J gene: TRBJ1-2; CDR3 protein: CASGIRVGYNYGYTF
clone size: few; V gene: TRBV7-6; J gene: TRBJ2-3; CDR3 protein: CASSLEGPTDTQYF
clone size: .; V gene: TRBV5-1; J gene: TRBJ2-1; CDR3 protein: CASEREGGGYNEQFF
clone size: .; V gene: TRBV30; J gene: TRBJ1-4; CDR3 protein: CAWSSRPATNEKLFF
clone size: few; V gene: TRBV9; J gene: TRBJ2-7; CDR3 protein: CASSVETGPSYEQYF
clone size: .; V gene: TRBV29-1; J gene: TRBJ2-1; CDR3 protein: CSVEGLPDLAGGPSEQFF
clone size: .; V gene: TRBV15; J gene: TRBJ2-5; CDR3 protein: CATSRDTSVQETQYF
clone size: .; V gene: TRBV12-5; J gene: TRBJ2-3; CDR3 protein: CASGLWTDTQYF
clone size: .; V gene: TRBV25-1; J gene: TRBJ1-2; CDR3 protein: CASRGRVRGGNYGYTF
clone size: .; V gene: TRBV7-5; J gene: TRBJ1-3; CDR3 protein: CARSRSRDRDSSGNTIYF
clone size: few; V gene: TRBV10-3; J gene: TRBJ1-1; CDR3 protein: CAISESGTEAFF
clone size: .; V gene: TRBV11-2; J gene: TRBJ2-5; CDR3 protein: CASRSIAGKNQETQYF
clone size: .; V gene: TRBV14; J gene: TRBJ1-4; CDR3 protein: CASSSEGNREKLFF
clone size: .; V gene: TRBV28; J gene: TRBJ2-7; CDR3 protein: CASSSVGGIYEQYF
clone size: medium-sized; V gene: TRBV4-1; J gene: TRBJ2-3; CDR3 protein: CASSPPGADTQYF
clone size: .; V gene: TRBV11-2; J gene: TRBJ2-2; CDR3 protein: CASTRQGAGINTGELFF
clone size: .; V gene: TRBV5-1; J gene: TRBJ2-3; CDR3 protein: CASGEQSTDTQYF
clone size: .; V gene: TRBV19; J gene: TRBJ1-5; CDR3 protein: CASRNRRVEQPQHF
clone size: few; V gene: TRBV28; J gene: TRBJ1-6; CDR3 protein: CASTVLGGPLHF
clone size: .; V gene: TRBV10-3; J gene: TRBJ1-1; CDR3 protein: CAISEFGQGTSNTEAFF
clone size: .; V gene: TRBV12-1; J gene: TRBJ2-3; CDR3 protein: CARQLAPHTDTQYF
clone size: .; V gene: TRBV7-3; J gene: TRBJ2-1; CDR3 protein: CASSPSAGGSFPEQFF
clone size: .; V gene: TRBV7-2; J gene: TRBJ2-2; CDR3 protein: CASRTVNTGELFF
clone size: .; V gene: TRBV28; J gene: TRBJ1-2; CDR3 protein: CASSSTRQGPNYGYTF
clone size: .; V gene: TRBV29-1; J gene: TRBJ1-2; CDR3 protein: CSVDTGASYTF
clone size: few; V gene: TRBV2; J gene: TRBJ1-1; CDR3 protein: CASSFWTGRRSGTEAFF
clone size: once; V gene: TRBV28; J gene: TRBJ1-4; CDR3 protein: CASSSRRGITNEKLFF
clone size: .; V gene: TRBV7-2; J gene: TRBJ2-5; CDR3 protein: CASSRPAGGRETQYF
clone size: .; V gene: TRBV5-6; J gene: TRBJ2-5; CDR3 protein: CASSLRGGSVETQYF
clone size: .; V gene: TRBV27; J gene: TRBJ2-5; CDR3 protein: CASSYTVAETQYF
clone size: .; V gene: TRBV5-1; J gene: TRBJ2-1; CDR3 protein: CASSVIAGVNNEQFF
clone size: .; V gene: TRBV2; J gene: TRBJ2-2; CDR3 protein: CASKVGVNTGELFF
clone size: .; V gene: TRBV7-2; J gene: TRBJ1-5; CDR3 protein: CASSLDGRNQPQHF
clone size: .; V gene: TRBV5-6; J gene: TRBJ1-1; CDR3 protein: CASSLVGQTFF
clone size: .; V gene: TRBV5-3; J gene: TRBJ2-7; CDR3 protein: CARITSGRAEYEQYF
clone size: .; V gene: TRBV5-1; J gene: TRBJ1-1; CDR3 protein: CASSMQPQGANTEAFF